These 13 T cell receptor beta chains were sequenced from one sample in a study of OX40 agonist ivuxolimab in advanced cancers. Clones were sequenced by immunoSEQ multiplex PCR, and TCRdb holds only the in-frame ones, with some missing. The table has around 40,000 clones, 80% to 90% seen once. The material sequenced was CD4+ or CD8+ T cells sorted from blood, taken in a trial of the OX40 agonist ivuxolimab. The origin of the receptors is an adult with an advanced solid tumor such as melanoma, head and neck, liver or kidney cancer.

The chain couples TRBV19 to TRBJ2-2; possibly TRBD2 for D (5 bases). The CDR3 runs to 16 residues. Germline V gene lookup returns CDR1 LNHDA and CDR2 SQIVND (reference sequence). V lost 7 bases and J 5 bases, leaving 20 bases between the germline ends. CDR3 bases: TGTGCCAGTACTGGGCCTCGCGGGTTAAATACCGGGGAGCTGTTTTTT. It encodes CASTGPRGLNTGELFF.

The V gene is TRBV28, the J gene TRBJ1-1; the D gene is possibly TRBD1 (5 bases). Germline V gives CDR1 MDHEN, CDR2 SYDVKM. The germline V and J ends were trimmed by 1 base and 1 base, with 19 bases remaining between them. The CDR3 loop spans 18 amino acids. CDR3 in DNA: TGTGCCAGCAGTTTATCAGGGATCGGGTACGGGAGGAACACTGAAGCTTTCTTT. Its protein is CASSLSGIGYGRNTEAFF.

The chain carries TRBV30 and TRBJ1-5, with a weak D call TRBD1 (5 bases). Looked up from germline, CDR1 is GTSNPN and CDR2 is SVGIG (reference sequence). Trimming stripped 4 bases from V and 1 base from J, with 14 bases between. This CDR3 is 15 amino acids long. The CDR3 DNA reads as TGTGCCTGGAACATCGCAGGGCCCAGCAATCAGCCCCAGCATTTT. Translating gives CAWNIAGPSNQPQHF.

The chain carries TRBV20-1 and TRBJ2-3, with D possibly being TRBD1 (7 bases). The CDR3 is 11 amino acids. CDR1 and CDR2 from the germline V gene are DFQATT and SNEGSKA (reference sequence). Trimming shortened V by 5 bases and J by 8 bases, and 11 bases separated the two germline ends. Written as DNA, the CDR3 is TGCAGTGCTTACAGGGGAGGTACGCAGTATTTT. Translated: CSAYRGGTQYF.

CDR3 region: CASSVVGQNTEAFF. The CDR3 region has the DNA TGTGCCAGCAGCGTAGTCGGGCAGAACACTGAAGCTTTCTTT. The chain couples TRBV9 to TRBJ1-1; D gene ambiguous. Germline V gene data show CDR1 as SGDLS and CDR2 as YYNGEE. CDR3 length: 14 amino acids. Trimming took off 0 bases at V and 1 base at J, with 7 bases between the two ends.

This sequence joins TRBV30 and TRBJ2-7; D is perhaps TRBD2 (6 bases). This CDR3 has 12 amino acids. Germline loops: CDR1 GTSNPN, CDR2 SVGIG (reference sequence). Between the trimmed V and J ends, which lost 1 base and 3 bases, there was a span of 7 bases. As DNA, the CDR3 is TGTGCCTGGAGTGGGGGGGTCTACGAGCAGTACTTC. This gives the protein CAWSGGVYEQYF.

The rearrangement links TRBV15 to TRBJ2-1; D may be TRBD1 (6 bases). Germline V lookup: CDR1 LNHNV, CDR2 YYDKDF (reference sequence). V shed 0 bases and J shed 8 bases, with 11 bases lying between them. The length of the CDR3 is 14 residues. The CDR3 nucleotides read TGTGCCACCAGCAGAGATCAGGGGCCGGATGAGCAGTTCTTC. Translating it yields CATSRDQGPDEQFF.

The chain employs TRBV28 and TRBJ2-1, with D possibly TRBD2 on 6 matching bases. V was pared by 5 bases and J by 5 bases, with 13 bases between. CDR1 and CDR2 from the germline V gene are MDHEN and SYDVKM. This CDR3 has 14 amino acids. The CDR3 DNA is TGTGCCAGCAGTGCCCCGGGACTCAACAATGAGCAGTTCTTC. As protein: CASSAPGLNNEQFF.

The rearrangement joins TRBV5-1 to TRBJ2-1; D might be TRBD2 (5 bases). Germline V lookup: CDR1 SGHRS, CDR2 YFSETQ. Trimming stripped 4 bases from V and 5 bases from J, with 16 bases between. This CDR3 comprises 15 residues. The CDR3 bases are TGCGCCAGCAGCATGGACGGGGTGAGTCACAATGAGCAGTTCTTC. This sequence encodes CASSMDGVSHNEQFF.

The chain uses TRBV28 and TRBJ1-3; the match to TRBD1 covers 8 bases. Trimming at V came to 6 bases and at J to 4 bases, leaving 8 bases not matched to a gene. The CDR3 has 15 residues. CDR1 and CDR2 (germline): MDHEN, SYDVKM. The DNA of the CDR3 is TGTGCCAGCAGCACACCAGGGACAGGCGGAAACACCATATATTTT. It is translated as CASSTPGTGGNTIYF.

DNA of the CDR3: TGTGCCAGCAGCTTAGTATCGGGGAACACTGAAGCTTTCTTT. This translates into CASSLVSGNTEAFF. This rearrangement joins TRBV11-2 to TRBJ1-1; D gene uncertain. Germline CDR1 and CDR2: SGHAT and FQNNGV. Trimming removed 1 base at V and 1 base at J, with 7 bases between. This CDR3 is built from 14 residues.

The J gene is TRBJ2-3, the V gene TRBV29-1; possible D gene TRBD2, 5 bases. Germline V gives CDR1 SQVTM, CDR2 ANQGSEA. The V and J ends lost 4 bases and 3 bases respectively, with 11 bases between them. The CDR3 has 13 amino acids. The CDR3 nucleotides read TGCAGCGTTGGCCGGGATTTAACAGATACGCAGTATTTT. This encodes CSVGRDLTDTQYF.

The rearrangement joins TRBV14 to TRBJ2-7; the D is unclear. Trimming cost V 2 bases and J 4 bases, with 12 bases left between them. Germline V gives CDR1 SGHDN, CDR2 FVKESK. The CDR3 is 14 amino acids. The CDR3 region has the DNA TGTGCCAGCAGCCAACTGGGTAGGGTTTACGAGCAGTACTTC. This sequence encodes CASSQLGRVYEQYF. The whole variable domain, filled in from reference TRBV14 and TRBJ2-7, reads EAGVTQFPSHSVIEKGQTVTLRCDPISGHDNLYWYRRVMGKEIKFLLHFVKESKQDESGMPNNRFLAERTGGTYSTLKVQPAELEDSGVYFCASSQLGRVYEQYFGPGTRLTVT.